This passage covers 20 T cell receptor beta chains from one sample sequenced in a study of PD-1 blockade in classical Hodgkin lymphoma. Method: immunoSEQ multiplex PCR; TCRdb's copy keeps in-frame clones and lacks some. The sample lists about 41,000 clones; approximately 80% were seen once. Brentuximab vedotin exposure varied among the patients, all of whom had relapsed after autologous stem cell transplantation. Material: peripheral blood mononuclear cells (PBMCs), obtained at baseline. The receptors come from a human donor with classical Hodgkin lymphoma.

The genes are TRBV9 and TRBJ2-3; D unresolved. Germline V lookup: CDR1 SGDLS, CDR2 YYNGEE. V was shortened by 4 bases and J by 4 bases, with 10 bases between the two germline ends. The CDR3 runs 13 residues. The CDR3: CASSLRTPDTQYF. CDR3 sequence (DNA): TGTGCCAGCAGCCTCCGGACCCCAGATACGCAGTATTTT.

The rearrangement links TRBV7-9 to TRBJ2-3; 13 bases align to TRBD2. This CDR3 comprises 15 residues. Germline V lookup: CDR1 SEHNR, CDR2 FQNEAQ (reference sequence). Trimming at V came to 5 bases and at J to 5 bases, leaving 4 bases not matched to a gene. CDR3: CASSPRLAGGDTQYF. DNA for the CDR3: TGTGCCAGCAGCCCGAGACTAGCGGGAGGAGATACGCAGTATTTT.

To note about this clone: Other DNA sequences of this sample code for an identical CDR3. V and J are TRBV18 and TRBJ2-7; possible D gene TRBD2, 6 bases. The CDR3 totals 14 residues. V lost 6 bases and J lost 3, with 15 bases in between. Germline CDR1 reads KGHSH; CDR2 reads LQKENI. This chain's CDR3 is CASSPGTGDYEQYF. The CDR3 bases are TGTGCCAGCTCCCCCGGGACGGGAGACTACGAGCAGTACTTC.

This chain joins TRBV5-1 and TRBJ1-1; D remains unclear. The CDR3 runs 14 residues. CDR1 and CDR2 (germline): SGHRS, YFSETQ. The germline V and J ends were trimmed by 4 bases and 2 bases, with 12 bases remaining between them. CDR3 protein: CASSLFHENTEAFF. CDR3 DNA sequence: TGCGCCAGCAGCCTATTCCACGAAAACACTGAAGCTTTCTTT.

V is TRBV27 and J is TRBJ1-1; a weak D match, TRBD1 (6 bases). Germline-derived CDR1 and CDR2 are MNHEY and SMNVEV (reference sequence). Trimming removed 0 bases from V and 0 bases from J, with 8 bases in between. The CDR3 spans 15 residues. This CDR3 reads CASSLSGGLNTEAFF. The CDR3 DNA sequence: TGTGCCAGCAGTTTATCGGGGGGGCTGAACACTGAAGCTTTCTTT.

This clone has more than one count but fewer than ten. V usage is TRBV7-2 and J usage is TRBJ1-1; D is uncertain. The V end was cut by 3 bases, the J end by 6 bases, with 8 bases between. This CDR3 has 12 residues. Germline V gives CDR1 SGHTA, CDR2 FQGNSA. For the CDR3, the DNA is TGTGCCAGCAGCTTGCAGGTTGCTGAAGCTTTCTTT. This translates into CASSLQVAEAFF.

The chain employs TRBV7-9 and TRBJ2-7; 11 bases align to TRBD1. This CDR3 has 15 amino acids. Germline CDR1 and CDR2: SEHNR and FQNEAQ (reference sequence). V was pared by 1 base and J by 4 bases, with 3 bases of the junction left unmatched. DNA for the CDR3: TGTGCCAGCAGCTTAGTAGGACAGGGGGCATACGAGCAGTACTTC. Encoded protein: CASSLVGQGAYEQYF.

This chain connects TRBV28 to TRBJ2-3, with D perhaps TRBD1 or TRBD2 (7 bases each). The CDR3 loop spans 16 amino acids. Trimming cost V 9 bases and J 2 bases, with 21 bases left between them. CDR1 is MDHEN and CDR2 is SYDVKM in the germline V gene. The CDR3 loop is CASISGGGLVTDTQYF. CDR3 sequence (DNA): TGTGCCAGTATATCAGGGGGGGGATTAGTCACAGATACGCAGTATTTT.

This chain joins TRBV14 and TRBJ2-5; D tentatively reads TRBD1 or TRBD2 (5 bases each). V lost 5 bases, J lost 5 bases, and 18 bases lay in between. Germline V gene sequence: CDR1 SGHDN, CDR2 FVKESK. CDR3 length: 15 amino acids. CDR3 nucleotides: TGTGCCAGCAGCTTCCGGGACCCCCAACGGGAGACCCAGTACTTC. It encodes CASSFRDPQRETQYF.

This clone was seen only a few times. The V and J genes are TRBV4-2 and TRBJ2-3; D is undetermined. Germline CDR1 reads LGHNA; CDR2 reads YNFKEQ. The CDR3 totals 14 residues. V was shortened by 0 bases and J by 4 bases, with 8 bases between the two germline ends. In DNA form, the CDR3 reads TGTGCCAGCAGCCAAGACGAGCGCCCAGATACGCAGTATTTT. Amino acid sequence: CASSQDERPDTQYF.

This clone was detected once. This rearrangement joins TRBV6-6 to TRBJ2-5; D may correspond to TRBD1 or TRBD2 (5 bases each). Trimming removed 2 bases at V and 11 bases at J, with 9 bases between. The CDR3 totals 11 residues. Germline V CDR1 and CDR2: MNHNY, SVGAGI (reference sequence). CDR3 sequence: CASSYVGEQYF. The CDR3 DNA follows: TGTGCCAGCAGTTACGTGGGGGAGCAGTACTTC.

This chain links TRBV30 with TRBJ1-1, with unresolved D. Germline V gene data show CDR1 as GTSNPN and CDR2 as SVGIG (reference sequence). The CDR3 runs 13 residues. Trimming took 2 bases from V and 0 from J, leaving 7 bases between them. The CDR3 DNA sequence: TGTGCCTGGAGTTCAGGTATGAACACTGAAGCTTTCTTT. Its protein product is CAWSSGMNTEAFF.

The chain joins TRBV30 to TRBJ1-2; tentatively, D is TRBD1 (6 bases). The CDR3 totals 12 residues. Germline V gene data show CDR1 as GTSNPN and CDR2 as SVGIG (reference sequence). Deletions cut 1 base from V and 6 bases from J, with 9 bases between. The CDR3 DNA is TGTGCCTGGAGTGGACAGGTGGATGGCTACACCTTC. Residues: CAWSGQVDGYTF.

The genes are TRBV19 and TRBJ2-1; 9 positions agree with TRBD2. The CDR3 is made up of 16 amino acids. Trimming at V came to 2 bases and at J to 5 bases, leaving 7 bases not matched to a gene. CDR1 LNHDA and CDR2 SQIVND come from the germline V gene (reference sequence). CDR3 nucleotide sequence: TGTGCCAGTAGTATATATAGCGGGAGTATAAACAATGAGCAGTTCTTC. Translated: CASSIYSGSINNEQFF.

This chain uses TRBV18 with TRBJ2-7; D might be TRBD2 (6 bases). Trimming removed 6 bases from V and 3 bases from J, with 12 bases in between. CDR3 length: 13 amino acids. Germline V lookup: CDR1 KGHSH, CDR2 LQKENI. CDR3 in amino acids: CASSPGSFYEQYF. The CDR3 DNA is TGTGCCAGCTCCCCCGGGAGTTTCTACGAGCAGTACTTC.

This CDR3 is CASRTGPEEKLFF. CDR3 bases: TGTGCCAGCCGGACAGGCCCCGAGGAAAAACTGTTTTTT. V gene TRBV6-5 combines with J gene TRBJ1-4; 7 bases match TRBD1. This CDR3 comprises 13 residues. Trimming removed 8 bases from V and 8 bases from J; junction bases left unmatched: 8. From germline, CDR1 is MNHEY and CDR2 SVGAGI.

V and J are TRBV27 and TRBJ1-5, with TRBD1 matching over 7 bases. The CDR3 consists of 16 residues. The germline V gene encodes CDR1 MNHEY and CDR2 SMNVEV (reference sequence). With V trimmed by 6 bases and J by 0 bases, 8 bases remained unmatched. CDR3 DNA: TGTGCCAGCAGGGAGTCAGGGGGTAATAGCAATCAGCCCCAGCATTTT. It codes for CASRESGGNSNQPQHF.

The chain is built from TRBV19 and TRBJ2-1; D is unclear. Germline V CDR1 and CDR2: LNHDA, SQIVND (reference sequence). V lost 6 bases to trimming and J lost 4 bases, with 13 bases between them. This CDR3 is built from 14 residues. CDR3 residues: CASRKGTSYNEQFF. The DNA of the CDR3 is TGTGCCAGTAGAAAGGGTACCTCTTACAATGAGCAGTTCTTC.

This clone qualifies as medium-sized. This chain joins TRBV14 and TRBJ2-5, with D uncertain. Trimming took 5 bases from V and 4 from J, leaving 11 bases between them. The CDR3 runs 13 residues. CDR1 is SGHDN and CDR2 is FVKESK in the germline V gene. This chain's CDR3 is CASSASLGETQYF. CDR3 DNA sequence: TGTGCCAGCAGCGCCAGCCTGGGAGAGACCCAGTACTTC.

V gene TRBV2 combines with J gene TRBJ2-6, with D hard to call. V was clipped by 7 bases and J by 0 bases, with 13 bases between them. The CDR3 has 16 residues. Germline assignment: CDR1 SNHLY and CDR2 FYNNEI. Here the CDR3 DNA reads TGTGCCAGCAATCCGGCCACCTCCTCTGGGGCCAACGTCCTGACTTTC. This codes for CASNPATSSGANVLTF.